The T cell receptor beta chain described here comes from a study of blood T cell repertoires in COVID-19. Generated by immunoSEQ multiplex PCR, the TCRdb table keeps only in-frame clones and is missing some. The sample has fewer than 90,000 clones, more than 75% seen once. This clone came up a few times. J lost 7 bases, V lost 7 bases, and 9 bases had no gene match. The CDR3 sequence is 13 residues long. CDR1 SEHNR and CDR2 FQNEAQ come from the germline V gene (reference sequence). V gene TRBV7-9 combines with J gene TRBJ1-2, with 7 bases aligning to TRBD1. Sequencing used peripheral blood. The source is a human donor in a cohort sampled during active COVID-19. DNA of the CDR3: TGTGCCAGCACCCAGGGGGGAGTGGGTGGCTACACCTTC. Residues: CASTQGGVGGYTF. Drawing the rest from reference TRBV7-9 and TRBJ1-2, the complete variable domain is DTGVSQNPRHKITKRGQNVTFRCDPISEHNRLYWYRQTLGQGPEFLTYFQNEAQLEKSRLLSDRFSAERPKGSFSTLEIQRTEQGDSAMYLCASTQGGVGGYTFGSGTRLTVV.